The 27 T cell receptor beta chains presented below share a single source sample, sequenced in a study of graft-versus-host responses after intestinal transplantation. Their recognized antigens are unknown. Repertoires were generated with immunoSEQ multiplex PCR, while TCRdb's copy carries only in-frame clones and drops some. This sample has 70,000 or so clones, with over 70% found just once. The sequencing here drew on unstimulated CD4+ T cells sorted from spleen or lymph node cells, taken before transplant. The receptors come from a human donor who was the organ donor for an intestinal transplant.

V usage is TRBV28 and J usage is TRBJ1-1, with D possibly being TRBD1 (5 bases). The germline V and J ends were trimmed by 3 bases and 1 base, with 24 bases remaining between them. The germline gives CDR1 MDHEN, CDR2 SYDVKM. The length of the CDR3 is 19 residues. The CDR3 loop reads CASSFIPTGVLLGNTEAFF. DNA for the CDR3: TGTGCCAGCAGTTTCATCCCCACGGGGGTTCTTTTGGGGAACACTGAAGCTTTCTTT.

The genes are TRBV4-1 and TRBJ1-4; D unclear. The length of the CDR3 is 13 residues. Germline values: CDR1 MGHRA, CDR2 YSYEKL. V was trimmed by 3 bases and J by 7 bases, leaving 9 bases between them. The CDR3 DNA reads TGCGCCAGCAGCCAGACACAAGGTGAAAAACTGTTTTTT. This gives the protein CASSQTQGEKLFF.

The chain employs TRBV19 and TRBJ1-6; no reliable D call. Trimming cost V 5 bases and J 7 bases, with 12 bases left between them. Germline V gene lookup returns CDR1 LNHDA and CDR2 SQIVND (reference sequence). The CDR3 contains 14 residues. This CDR3 reads CASSHPGRNSPLHF. CDR3 DNA sequence: TGTGCCAGTAGTCACCCGGGTCGGAATTCACCCCTCCACTTT.

The chain combines TRBV9 with TRBJ2-3; TRBD2 aligns across 10 bases. Looked up from germline, CDR1 is SGDLS and CDR2 is YYNGEE. The CDR3 is made up of 16 amino acids. V trimming: 4 bases; J trimming: 2 bases; junction bases outside the gene matches: 7. CDR3 DNA sequence: TGTGCCAGCAGCACTCTAGCGGGGGCCCTCACAGATACGCAGTATTTT. Translation gives CASSTLAGALTDTQYF.

This chain links TRBV5-4 with TRBJ1-2; 8 nucleotides agree with TRBD1. Germline CDR1 is SGHNT and CDR2 is YYREEE (reference sequence). With 2 bases clipped from V and 0 bases from J, the junction kept 9 bases outside the gene matches. The CDR3 has 17 amino acids. CDR3 region: CASSFTTGVKANYGYTF. The CDR3 nucleotides read TGTGCCAGCAGCTTCACGACAGGGGTCAAAGCTAACTATGGCTACACCTTC.

This chain uses TRBV25-1 with TRBJ2-3; TRBD2 matches 13 bases. The germline CDR1 and CDR2 sequences are MGHDK and SYGVNS. This CDR3 region has 17 residues. With 2 bases clipped from V and 2 bases from J, the junction kept 4 bases outside the gene matches. CDR3 sequence (DNA): TGTGCCAGCAGTGAAGGGACTAGCGGGGACTTCACAGATACGCAGTATTTT. This codes for CASSEGTSGDFTDTQYF. Based on the CDR3 plus reference TRBV25-1 and TRBJ2-3, the full variable domain is EADIYQTPRYLVIGTGKKITLECSQTMGHDKMYWYQQDPGMELHLIHYSYGVNSTEKGDLSSESTVSRIRTEHFPLTLESARPSHTSQYLCASSEGTSGDFTDTQYFGPGTRLTVL.

The V gene is TRBV5-1, the J gene TRBJ1-6; the match to TRBD1 covers 7 bases. The CDR3 has 14 amino acids. CDR1 and CDR2 (germline): SGHRS, YFSETQ. Trimming removed 3 bases from V and 11 bases from J; junction bases left unmatched: 8. The CDR3 region has the DNA TGCGCCAGCAGCTCAACAGGGGTAGGCGCACCCCTCCACTTT. Residues: CASSSTGVGAPLHF.

The chain carries TRBV7-2 and TRBJ2-2, with D possibly being TRBD2 (7 bases). The V end was cut by 0 bases, the J end by 7 bases, with 12 bases between. The length of the CDR3 is 15 residues. Germline V CDR1 and CDR2: SGHTA, FQGNSA. The CDR3 spells CASSLAGGHVGELFF. The CDR3 DNA reads TGTGCCAGCAGCTTAGCGGGGGGGCATGTCGGGGAGCTGTTTTTT.

The chain combines TRBV19 with TRBJ2-2; D possibly corresponds to TRBD1 (6 bases). V was trimmed by 5 bases and J by 6 bases, leaving 10 bases between them. CDR3 length equals 13 residues. Germline-derived CDR1 and CDR2 are LNHDA and SQIVND (reference sequence). The DNA of the CDR3 is TGTGCCAGTAGTGCAGGGGTGTCCGGGGAGCTGTTTTTT. This sequence encodes CASSAGVSGELFF.

The V and J genes are TRBV6-5 and TRBJ2-1; TRBD1 matches 10 bases. The CDR3 spans 16 residues. Germline values: CDR1 MNHEY, CDR2 SVGAGI. Losses at the gene ends were 3 bases for V and 6 bases for J; bases not matched to a gene: 8. CDR3 loop: CASSYRRDRGGNEQFF. The CDR3 bases are TGTGCCAGCAGTTATAGACGGGACAGGGGAGGCAATGAGCAGTTCTTC.

This clone appeared once. The chain recombines TRBV7-3 with TRBJ2-3; no clear D gene. The CDR3 consists of 13 residues. Germline CDR1 is SGHTA and CDR2 is FQGTGA. Trimming removed 1 base from V and 6 bases from J, with 8 bases in between. The CDR3 region is CASSLSSGDTQYF. CDR3 DNA sequence: TGTGCCAGCAGCTTAAGCTCCGGGGATACGCAGTATTTT.

This CDR3 is CASGIGGGSLGGYTF. Written as DNA, the CDR3 is TGTGCCAGCGGAATAGGGGGGGGTAGCTTGGGAGGCTACACCTTC. The rearrangement links TRBV28 to TRBJ1-2; D is perhaps TRBD1 (6 bases). Germline V CDR1 and CDR2: MDHEN, SYDVKM. With 8 bases removed from V and 8 bases from J, the gap between germline ends came to 24 bases. The CDR3 has 15 amino acids.

The V gene is TRBV6-4, the J gene TRBJ1-2; TRBD1 matches at 9 bases. The V and J ends lost 5 bases and 5 bases, in that order; junction bases with no gene match: 12. The CDR3 contains 16 residues. Per the germline V gene, CDR1 is MRHNA and CDR2 is SNTAGT. CDR3 sequence (DNA): TGTGCCAGCAGTCCCCTATTTAGTGGACAGGGGTATGGCTACACCTTC. This translates into CASSPLFSGQGYGYTF.

This sequence joins TRBV12-2 and TRBJ2-7; the DNA was not used to check the table's D call, TRBD2. TRBV12-2 is marked as a pseudogene. The CDR3 contains 17 residues. CDR3 DNA: TGTGCAAGTCGCTTAGTTCTATCAGCGGTGAGCTCCTACGAGCAGTACGTC. It is translated as CASRLVLSAVSSYEQYV.

The rearrangement uses TRBV5-1 and TRBJ2-1; 7 bases align to TRBD2. V lost 4 bases to trimming and J lost 7 bases; unmatched junction nucleotides: 5. This CDR3 has 13 amino acids. Looked up from germline, CDR1 is SGHRS and CDR2 is YFSETQ. The CDR3 sequence: CASSMLAGNEQFF. CDR3 nucleotide sequence: TGCGCCAGCAGCATGTTAGCGGGTAATGAGCAGTTCTTC.

This chain uses TRBV5-8 with TRBJ1-2; TRBD1 matches at 8 bases. Trimming removed 6 bases from V and 7 bases from J; junction bases left unmatched: 8. The CDR3 runs to 13 residues. The germline V gene encodes CDR1 SGHTS and CDR2 YDEGEE. The CDR3 DNA reads as TGTGCCAGCAACAGAGGACAGGGTCCTGGCTACACCTTC. This encodes CASNRGQGPGYTF.

This clone was detected once. The gene calls are TRBV6-5 and TRBJ1-2, with D maybe TRBD1 (6 bases). V lost 6 bases to trimming and J lost 9 bases, with 20 bases between them. Germline V gives CDR1 MNHEY, CDR2 SVGAGI. CDR3 size: 14 residues. DNA for the CDR3: TGTGCCAGCAGCCAATCAGGGACATCACTTCGCTACACCTTC. This translates into CASSQSGTSLRYTF.

The chain employs TRBV5-6 and TRBJ2-1, with a possible D match to TRBD2 (6 bases). V dropped 0 bases and J dropped 15 bases, with 13 bases sitting between them. The CDR3 contains 12 residues. Germline V CDR1 and CDR2: SGHDT, YYEEEE. The CDR3, as DNA: TGTGCCAGCAGCTTGGACCTTGGGGGACTGTTCTTC. This translates into CASSLDLGGLFF.

V is TRBV5-1 and J is TRBJ1-2, with 7 bases that match TRBD1. CDR3 length equals 13 residues. Germline lookup yields CDR1 SGHRS and CDR2 YFSETQ. Trimming at V came to 4 bases and at J to 6 bases, leaving 6 bases not matched to a gene. The CDR3 loop reads CASSNGTAHGYTF. CDR3 DNA sequence: TGCGCCAGCAGCAACGGGACAGCGCATGGCTACACCTTC.

The V call is TRBV9, the J call TRBJ2-1, with D tentatively TRBD2 (5 bases). The V and J ends lost 4 bases and 9 bases respectively, with 14 bases between them. CDR1 SGDLS and CDR2 YYNGEE come from the germline V gene. This CDR3 has 13 residues. CDR3 residues: CASSLTTGGEQFF. CDR3 nucleotide sequence: TGTGCCAGCAGCTTAACGACTGGAGGTGAGCAGTTCTTC.

The CDR3 DNA follows: TGTGCCAGCAGCTTGGATCCCTCCGGACAGGGAGTCTTAGGCTACACCTTC. Residues: CASSLDPSGQGVLGYTF. The chain joins TRBV5-4 to TRBJ1-2; 8 positions match TRBD1. V gave up 0 bases and J gave up 8 bases; unmatched junction bases: 15. Germline lookup yields CDR1 SGHNT and CDR2 YYREEE (reference sequence). CDR3 length equals 17 residues.

This clone is a singleton in its sample. This sequence joins TRBV28 and TRBJ2-5, with TRBD1 matching over 10 bases. The CDR3 is made up of 15 amino acids. Germline V gene sequence: CDR1 MDHEN, CDR2 SYDVKM. Trimming took 6 bases from V and 4 from J; bases not matched to a gene: 8. Here the CDR3 reads CASSRTGGIGETQYF. CDR3 nucleotides: TGTGCCAGCAGCCGGACAGGGGGTATTGGAGAGACCCAGTACTTC.

Written as DNA, the CDR3 is TGTGCCAGCAGCTTGGGGCTGGCAGTCAACTATGGCTACACCTTC. Translation: CASSLGLAVNYGYTF. V usage is TRBV5-6 and J usage is TRBJ1-2; D gene unclear. Germline CDR1 SGHDT, CDR2 YYEEEE. V was shortened by 0 bases and J by 2 bases, with 11 bases between the two germline ends. The CDR3 contains 15 residues. Combining the CDR3 with reference TRBV5-6 and TRBJ1-2 gives the whole variable domain DAGVTQSPTHLIKTRGQQVTLRCSPKSGHDTVSWYQQALGQGPQFIFQYYEEEERQRGNFPDRFSGHQFPNYSSELNVNALLLGDSALYLCASSLGLAVNYGYTFGSGTRLTVV.

This rearrangement joins TRBV2 to TRBJ1-4, with TRBD1 matching 7 bases. J gave up 8 bases and V 6 bases, and 9 bases lay outside the gene matches. There are 14 residues in the CDR3. Looked up from germline, CDR1 is SNHLY and CDR2 is FYNNEI. CDR3 sequence: CASSGGQMQEKLFF. DNA of the CDR3: TGTGCCAGCAGCGGGGGACAGATGCAAGAAAAACTGTTTTTT.

J is TRBJ1-2 and V is TRBV5-4; no clear D. Germline V gives CDR1 SGHNT, CDR2 YYREEE (reference sequence). The CDR3 has 14 residues. V dropped 4 bases and J dropped 8 bases, with 18 bases sitting between them. The CDR3 region has the DNA TGTGCCAGCAGCCCAAGGCGGGGTAATCCCGGCTACACCTTC. Residues: CASSPRRGNPGYTF.

For the CDR3, the DNA is TGCAGCGTCAACACAGGGGGAAGCACAGATACGCAGTATTTT. Its translation: CSVNTGGSTDTQYF. The J gene is TRBJ2-3, the V gene TRBV29-1; 8 bases map to TRBD1. Germline V gives CDR1 SQVTM, CDR2 ANQGSEA. This CDR3 has 14 residues. V gave up 6 bases and J gave up 0 bases; unmatched junction bases: 5.

The CDR3 nucleotides are TGTGCCAGCAGCCCTAGACAGGGCAATACGCAGTATTTT. It translates to CASSPRQGNTQYF. The chain has TRBV5-6 and TRBJ2-3; 7 nucleotides align to TRBD1. Germline assignment: CDR1 SGHDT and CDR2 YYEEEE. Trimming took 4 bases from V and 7 from J; bases not matched to a gene: 6. CDR3 length: 13 residues. Based on the CDR3 plus reference TRBV5-6 and TRBJ2-3, the full variable domain is DAGVTQSPTHLIKTRGQQVTLRCSPKSGHDTVSWYQQALGQGPQFIFQYYEEEERQRGNFPDRFSGHQFPNYSSELNVNALLLGDSALYLCASSPRQGNTQYFGPGTRLTVL.